Described below is a single TCR beta chain sequence and its context. Profiled with immunoSEQ multiplex PCR; TCRdb holds only in-frame clones, not every one. Among 200,000 to 250,000 clones, approximately 82% were seen once, and the ten largest hold approximately 2.6%. The V gene's germline CDR1 is MNHEY and CDR2 SMNVEV (reference sequence). The CDR3 is 20 residues long. V was trimmed by 4 bases and J by 0 bases, leaving 22 bases between them. The data were obtained in a study of blood T cell repertoires in COVID-19. The TCR was taken from a woman between 65 and 79 years old with active or convalescent COVID-19. The rearrangement joins TRBV27 to TRBJ2-6; tentative D call: TRBD1 (7 bases). The sample comprised peripheral blood. DNA for the CDR3: TGTGCCAGCAGTTCAACCTTGGCGGGACAGCTAGACTCTGGGGCCAACGTCCTGACTTTC. The encoded protein is CASSSTLAGQLDSGANVLTF.